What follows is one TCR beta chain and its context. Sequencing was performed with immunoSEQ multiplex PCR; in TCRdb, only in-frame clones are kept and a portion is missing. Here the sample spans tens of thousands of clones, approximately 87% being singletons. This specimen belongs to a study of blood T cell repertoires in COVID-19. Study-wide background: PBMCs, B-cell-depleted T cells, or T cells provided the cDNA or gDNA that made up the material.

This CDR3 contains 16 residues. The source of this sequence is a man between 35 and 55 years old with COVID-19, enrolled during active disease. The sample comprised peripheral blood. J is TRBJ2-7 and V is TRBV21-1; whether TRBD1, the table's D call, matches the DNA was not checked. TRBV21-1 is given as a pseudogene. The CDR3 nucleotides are TGTGCCAGCAGCAAAGTAGGCCAGGGGTTTTCCTACGAGCAGTACTTC. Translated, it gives CASSKVGQGFSYEQYF.